The 20 T cell receptor beta chains below were found in one sample sequenced in a study of T cells in Graves' hyperthyroidism and ophthalmopathy. The source material, RNA transcripts, was used to amplify TCR beta CDR3 regions. Using the HTBI primer set, a first-round RT-PCR was run on the TCR CDR3. TCRdb recomputed calls from the multiplex PCR reads with MiXCR, one row per CDR3 protein. The table has roughly 280,000 distinct CDR3 sequences, 17% seen once; the top ten hold around 61%. The sequencing input was blood. The origin of the receptors is a woman aged 55-69 years with Graves' ophthalmopathy.

This chain joins TRBV5-1 and TRBJ2-7, with 12 nucleotides matching TRBD2. Per the germline V gene, CDR1 is SGHRS and CDR2 is YFSETQ. V shed 3 bases and J 2 bases; nucleotides not matched to a gene: 3. This CDR3 has 15 residues. This CDR3 reads CASSWTSGATYEQYF. Written as DNA, the CDR3 is TGCGCCAGCAGCTGGACTAGCGGGGCCACCTACGAGCAGTACTTC.

In its sample, this clonotype was seen a few times. V and J are TRBV14 and TRBJ2-5, with no clear D. Trimming cost V 3 bases and J 1 base, with 6 bases left between them. The CDR3 totals 13 residues. Germline loops: CDR1 SGHDN, CDR2 FVKESK. DNA of the CDR3: TGTGCCAGCAGCCAGAAGTTCCAAGAGACCCAGTACTTC. Amino acid sequence: CASSQKFQETQYF. The full variable domain, completed using reference TRBV14 and TRBJ2-5, is EAGVTQFPSHSVIEKGQTVTLRCDPISGHDNLYWYRRVMGKEIKFLLHFVKESKQDESGMPNNRFLAERTGGTYSTLKVQPAELEDSGVYFCASSQKFQETQYFGPGTRLLVL.

This clonotype appeared many times. The CDR3 sequence: CASTPGWVGTGELFF. CDR3 nucleotide sequence: TGTGCCAGCACCCCGGGGTGGGTTGGCACCGGGGAGCTGTTTTTT. J is TRBJ2-2 and V is TRBV6-1; the D gene is possibly TRBD2 (5 bases). With 7 bases removed from V and 4 bases from J, the gap between germline ends came to 16 bases. The CDR3 sequence is 15 residues long. CDR1 is MNHNS, CDR2 SASEGT, per germline.

V and J are TRBV5-6 and TRBJ2-5; 9 positions agree with TRBD1. Germline trimming cut 2 bases from V and 2 bases from J; bases unmatched to any gene: 1. Germline V gene lookup returns CDR1 SGHDT and CDR2 YYEEEE. This CDR3 is 14 amino acids long. This chain's CDR3 is CASSFGTGQETQYF. CDR3 bases: TGTGCCAGCAGCTTCGGGACAGGGCAAGAGACCCAGTACTTC. The full variable domain, with the rest looked up from reference TRBV5-6 and TRBJ2-5, is DAGVTQSPTHLIKTRGQQVTLRCSPKSGHDTVSWYQQALGQGPQFIFQYYEEEERQRGNFPDRFSGHQFPNYSSELNVNALLLGDSALYLCASSFGTGQETQYFGPGTRLLVL.

This clonotype has a count of ten or more. J is TRBJ2-3 and V is TRBV3-1, with a possible D match to TRBD2 (6 bases). This CDR3 region has 13 residues. Germline assignment: CDR1 LGHDT and CDR2 YNNKEL (reference sequence). V was shortened by 6 bases and J by 7 bases, with 14 bases between the two germline ends. For the CDR3, the DNA is TGTGCCAGCAGGATGGACGGGACTTATACGCAGTATTTT. Translation gives CASRMDGTYTQYF.

With regard to this clonotype: The junction shows a germline mismatch at one end, possibly a read error. The chain combines TRBV27 with TRBJ2-3, with D perhaps TRBD2 (5 bases). The CDR3 extends over 14 amino acids. Germline-derived CDR1 and CDR2 are MNHEY and SMNVEV (reference sequence). The CDR3 region has the DNA TGTGCCGGCAGTTTGGGAGTTAGTTCAGATACGCAGTATTTT. Translated: CAGSLGVSSDTQYF.

This clonotype has ten or more counts. The chain is built from TRBV7-2 and TRBJ2-2; TRBD1 is a possible D gene (5 bases). CDR1 is SGHTA, CDR2 FQGNSA, per germline. V was cut by 3 bases and J by 2 bases, with 10 bases left in between. The CDR3 has 15 amino acids. The CDR3 sequence: CASSLATVNTGELFF. The CDR3 coding sequence is TGTGCCAGCAGCTTGGCGACAGTAAACACCGGGGAGCTGTTTTTT.

This clonotype was seen ten or more times. This chain joins TRBV7-2 and TRBJ1-1; D gene unclear. Trimming took 3 bases from V and 0 from J, leaving 14 bases between them. The CDR3 extends over 16 amino acids. In germline, CDR1 is SGHTA, CDR2 FQGNSA. This CDR3 is CASSFTVGPLNTEAFF. CDR3 DNA: TGTGCCAGCAGCTTTACGGTCGGACCGCTGAACACTGAAGCTTTCTTT. The variable domain in full, completed from reference TRBV7-2 and TRBJ1-1, reads GAGVSQSPSNKVTEKGKDVELRCDPISGHTALYWYRQSLGQGLEFLIYFQGNSAPDKSGLPSDRFSAERTGGSVSTLTIQRTQQEDSAVYLCASSFTVGPLNTEAFFGQGTRLTVV.

This clonotype was found many times. The CDR3 coding sequence is TGTGCCAGCAGTTTTGGCGGGGTTGAAGCTTTCTTT. Residues: CASSFGGVEAFF. The chain carries TRBV12-3 or TRBV12-4 and TRBJ1-1; D unclear. V lost 3 bases, J lost 7 bases, and 9 bases lay in between. The CDR3 runs to 12 residues.

This clonotype has only a few counts. The rearrangement uses TRBV20-1 and TRBJ2-3, with D perhaps TRBD1 (6 bases). The CDR3 runs 17 residues. V was clipped by 1 base and J by 0 bases, with 17 bases between them. Germline CDR1 DFQATT, CDR2 SNEGSKA (reference sequence). CDR3 coding DNA: TGCAGTGCTAGAGGGCCACAGACAGGTCCTAGCACAGATACGCAGTATTTT. Translated, it gives CSARGPQTGPSTDTQYF.

This clonotype was picked up many times. The chain carries TRBV30 and TRBJ2-1; 7 bases are a match to TRBD1. The CDR3 extends over 15 amino acids. V was pared by 0 bases and J by 7 bases, with 9 bases of the junction left unmatched. Germline-derived CDR1 and CDR2 are GTSNPN and SVGIG (reference sequence). This chain's CDR3 is CAWSVKGGAWNEQFF. CDR3 DNA sequence: TGTGCCTGGAGTGTGAAAGGGGGCGCTTGGAATGAGCAGTTCTTC.

The CDR3 DNA follows: TGCGCCAGCAGGAAGGGACAGGGGGGTTACAATGAGCAGTTCTTC. Its translation: CASRKGQGGYNEQFF. This chain connects TRBV4-1 to TRBJ2-1, with TRBD1 identical over 11 bases. V was pared by 6 bases and J by 4 bases, with 5 bases of the junction left unmatched. The CDR3 has 15 amino acids. Germline V gene lookup returns CDR1 MGHRA and CDR2 YSYEKL.

This clonotype appeared many times. This chain links TRBV28 with TRBJ1-5; TRBD1 matches at 7 bases. The V segment lost 3 bases and the J segment 6 bases; nucleotides outside the gene matches: 5. There are 14 residues in the CDR3. CDR1 is MDHEN and CDR2 is SYDVKM in the germline V gene. The CDR3, as DNA: TGTGCCAGCAGTTTCTCACAGGGGATTCAGCCCCAGCATTTT. It codes for CASSFSQGIQPQHF.

This clonotype was detected ten times or more. The J gene is TRBJ2-1, the V gene TRBV7-2; the match to TRBD1 covers 11 bases. The CDR3 is 15 residues long. Germline lookup yields CDR1 SGHTA and CDR2 FQGNSA. The V and J ends lost 5 bases and 7 bases, in that order; junction bases with no gene match: 7. Here the CDR3 reads CASSRRDRGGNEQFF. The CDR3 DNA reads as TGTGCCAGCAGCCGCCGGGACAGGGGGGGAAATGAGCAGTTCTTC.

The CDR3 region has the DNA TGTGCCAGCAGTGGGGCAGGGGGCGCGATCACCGGGGAGCTGTTTTTT. Protein product: CASSGAGGAITGELFF. The chain employs TRBV2 and TRBJ2-2; 8 bases are shared with TRBD1. CDR1 is SNHLY and CDR2 is FYNNEI in the germline V gene. The CDR3 contains 16 residues. V lost 4 bases and J lost 4; bases outside the gene matches: 8.

There are a few counts of this clonotype. The chain combines TRBV4-2 with TRBJ2-7; D is perhaps TRBD2 (6 bases). Germline V lookup: CDR1 LGHNA, CDR2 YNFKEQ. CDR3 length: 17 amino acids. Trimming cost V 0 bases and J 6 bases, with 21 bases left between them. CDR3 in DNA: TGTGCCAGCAGCCAAGATAGAGGGGAGAGGGAGGTACGCGAGCAGTACTTC. The encoded protein is CASSQDRGEREVREQYF.

In this sample, this clonotype turned up many times. This rearrangement joins TRBV7-2 to TRBJ1-1, with 7 bases fitting TRBD1. Per germline, CDR1 SGHTA and CDR2 FQGNSA. This CDR3 has 13 residues. V was clipped by 6 bases and J by 7 bases; unmatched bases: 8. CDR3 protein: CASRTEGASEAFF. DNA of the CDR3: TGTGCCAGCAGGACGGAGGGGGCCAGTGAAGCTTTCTTT.

This clonotype was seen repeatedly, ten times or more. The chain carries TRBV12-3 or TRBV12-4 and TRBJ1-2; perhaps TRBD1 as D (6 bases). Trimming removed 6 bases at V and 4 bases at J, with 12 bases between. This CDR3 is built from 13 residues. The chain's CDR3 is CASSTQGSYGYTF. CDR3 sequence (DNA): TGTGCCAGCAGCACTCAGGGGAGCTATGGCTACACCTTC.

This clonotype was detected only a few times. The CDR3 bases are TGCGCCAGCAGCCAAGATGGGCCCGCCGGGGGTGGAACCAAAAACATTCAGTACTTC. Protein sequence: CASSQDGPAGGGTKNIQYF. This chain uses TRBV4-1 with TRBJ2-4, with a tentative D call TRBD2 (6 bases). Germline lookup yields CDR1 MGHRA and CDR2 YSYEKL. V was trimmed by 0 bases and J by 2 bases, leaving 20 bases between them. The CDR3 is made up of 19 amino acids.

This clonotype has at least ten counts. The CDR3 DNA is TGCGCCAGCAGCCAAGATCGGGGGCAGTCCGATACGCAGTATTTT. This sequence encodes CASSQDRGQSDTQYF. This chain connects TRBV4-3 to TRBJ2-3; D possibly matches TRBD1 or TRBD2 (6 bases each). V dropped 0 bases and J dropped 6 bases, with 13 bases sitting between them. CDR1 and CDR2 (germline): LGHNA, YSLEER. The CDR3 is 15 amino acids.